This T cell receptor (beta chain) was obtained from a study of T cell responses to AZD1222 COVID-19 vaccine. Using immunoSEQ multiplex PCR, the repertoire was profiled, and TCRdb retains in-frame clones only, with some absent. The sample yields 90,000 or so clones, 88% seen once. CDR3 length equals 13 residues. The ends lost 5 bases at V and 5 bases at J; junction bases unmatched: 2. CDR1 and CDR2 from the germline V gene are SEHNR and FQNEAQ (reference sequence). Concerning this clone: Antigen: not known.

Findings and caveats of the study: Recipients of two AZD1222 doses showed rising Spike-specific TCR breadth and depth.

The sequence derives from an adult in good health. The sample consisted of peripheral blood, taken on day 0 of AZD1222 vaccination. V and J are TRBV7-9 and TRBJ1-5; 8 nucleotides line up with TRBD1. CDR3 protein: CASSLQGDQPQHF. DNA for the CDR3: TGTGCCAGCAGCCTACAGGGGGATCAGCCCCAGCATTTT.